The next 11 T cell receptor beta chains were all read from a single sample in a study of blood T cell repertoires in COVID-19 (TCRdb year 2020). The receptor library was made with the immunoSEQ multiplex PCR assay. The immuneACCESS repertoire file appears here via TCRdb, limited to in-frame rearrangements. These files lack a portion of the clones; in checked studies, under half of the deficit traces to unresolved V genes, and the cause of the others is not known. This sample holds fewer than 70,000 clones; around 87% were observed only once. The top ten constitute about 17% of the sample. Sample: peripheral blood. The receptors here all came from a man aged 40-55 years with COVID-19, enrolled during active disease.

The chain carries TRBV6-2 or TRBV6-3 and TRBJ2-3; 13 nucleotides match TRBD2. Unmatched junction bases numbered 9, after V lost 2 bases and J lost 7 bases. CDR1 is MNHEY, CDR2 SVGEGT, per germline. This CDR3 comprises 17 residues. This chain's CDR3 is CASSYPRTSGRTNTQYF. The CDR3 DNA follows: TGTGCCAGCAGTTACCCTCGGACTAGCGGGAGAACAAATACGCAGTATTTT.

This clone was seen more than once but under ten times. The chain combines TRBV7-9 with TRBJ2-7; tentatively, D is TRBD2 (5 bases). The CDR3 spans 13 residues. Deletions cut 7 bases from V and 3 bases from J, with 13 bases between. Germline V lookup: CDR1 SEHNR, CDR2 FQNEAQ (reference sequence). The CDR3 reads CASTAEGSYEQYF. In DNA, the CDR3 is TGTGCCAGCACCGCAGAGGGCAGCTACGAGCAGTACTTC. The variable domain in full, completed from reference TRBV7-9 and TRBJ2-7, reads DTGVSQNPRHKITKRGQNVTFRCDPISEHNRLYWYRQTLGQGPEFLTYFQNEAQLEKSRLLSDRFSAERPKGSFSTLEIQRTEQGDSAMYLCASTAEGSYEQYFGPGTRLTVT.

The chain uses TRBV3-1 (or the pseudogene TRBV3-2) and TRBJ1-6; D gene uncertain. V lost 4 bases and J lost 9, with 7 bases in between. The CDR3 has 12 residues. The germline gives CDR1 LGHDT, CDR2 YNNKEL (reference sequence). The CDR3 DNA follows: TGTGCCAGCAGCCCCGGGATTTCACCCCTCCACTTT. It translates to CASSPGISPLHF.

Here the CDR3 reads CSVVTSHEKLFF. The DNA of the CDR3 is TGCAGCGTTGTGACAAGCCATGAAAAACTGTTTTTT. The gene calls are TRBV29-1 and TRBJ1-4; no reliable D call. The germline CDR1 and CDR2 sequences are SQVTM and ANQGSEA. The CDR3 spans 12 residues. Deletions cut 4 bases from V and 6 bases from J, with 9 bases between.

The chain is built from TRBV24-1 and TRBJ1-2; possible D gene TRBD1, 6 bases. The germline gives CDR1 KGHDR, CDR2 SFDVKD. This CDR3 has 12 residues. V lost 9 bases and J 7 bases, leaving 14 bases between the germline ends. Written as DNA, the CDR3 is TGTGCCACCGAAGACAGGCGGCTTGGCTACACCTTC. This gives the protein CATEDRRLGYTF.

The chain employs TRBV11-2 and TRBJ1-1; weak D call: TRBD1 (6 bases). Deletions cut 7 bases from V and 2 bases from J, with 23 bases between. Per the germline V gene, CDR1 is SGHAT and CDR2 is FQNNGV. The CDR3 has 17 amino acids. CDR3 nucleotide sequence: TGTGCCAGCACCTCACAGATAGACAGGTTCGGAAACACTGAAGCTTTCTTT. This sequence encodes CASTSQIDRFGNTEAFF.

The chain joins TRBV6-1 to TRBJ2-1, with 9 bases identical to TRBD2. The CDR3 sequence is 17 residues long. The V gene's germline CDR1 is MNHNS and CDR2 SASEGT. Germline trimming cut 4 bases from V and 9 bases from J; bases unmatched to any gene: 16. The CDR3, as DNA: TGTGCCAGCAGTGTTATTTCGAATGGCGGGGGGGCCAGTGAGCAGTTCTTC. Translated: CASSVISNGGGASEQFF.

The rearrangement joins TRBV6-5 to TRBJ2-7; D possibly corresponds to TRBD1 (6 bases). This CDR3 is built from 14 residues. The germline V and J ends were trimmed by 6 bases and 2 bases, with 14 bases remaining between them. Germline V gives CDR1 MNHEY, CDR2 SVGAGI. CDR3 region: CASSSKQGTYEQYF. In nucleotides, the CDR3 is TGTGCCAGCAGCTCTAAACAGGGCACCTACGAGCAGTACTTC.

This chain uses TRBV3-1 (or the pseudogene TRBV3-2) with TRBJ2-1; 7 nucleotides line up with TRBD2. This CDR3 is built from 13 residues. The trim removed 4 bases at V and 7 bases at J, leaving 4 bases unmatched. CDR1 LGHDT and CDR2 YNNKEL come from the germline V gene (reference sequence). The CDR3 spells CASSLQRGNEQFF. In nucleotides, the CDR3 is TGTGCCAGCAGCCTACAGCGGGGAAATGAGCAGTTCTTC.

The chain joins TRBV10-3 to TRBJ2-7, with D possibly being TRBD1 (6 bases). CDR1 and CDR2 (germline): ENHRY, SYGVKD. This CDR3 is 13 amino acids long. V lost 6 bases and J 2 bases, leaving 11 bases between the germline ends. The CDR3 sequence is CAIRTGTAYEQYF. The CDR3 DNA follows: TGTGCCATCAGAACAGGGACGGCCTACGAGCAGTACTTC.

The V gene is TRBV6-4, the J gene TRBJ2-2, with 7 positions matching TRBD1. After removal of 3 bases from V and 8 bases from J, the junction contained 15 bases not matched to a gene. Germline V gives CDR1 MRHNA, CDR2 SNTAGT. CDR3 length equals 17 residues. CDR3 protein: CASSDSVNRGIGGELFF. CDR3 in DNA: TGTGCCAGCAGTGATTCAGTCAACAGGGGAATTGGAGGGGAGCTGTTTTTT.